The sequence of this T cell receptor beta chain was determined in a study of PD-1 blockade in classical Hodgkin lymphoma. Study in general: Patients received nivolumab 3 mg/kg intravenously every 2 weeks.

General study findings and limits: Excluded were patients who started nivolumab under 1 year after ASCT, a group that had lower diversity. A reduction in baseline TCR diversity was reportedly seen in newly diagnosed patients relative to healthy donors. Complete responders matched newly diagnosed patients in baseline diversity.

Every patient experienced relapse after autologous stem cell transplantation, and brentuximab vedotin exposure varied. Trimming cost V 5 bases and J 3 bases, with 14 bases left between them. Germline V gives CDR1 SGHTA, CDR2 FQGNSA. The CDR3 extends over 14 amino acids. On this clone itself: What it binds is unknown.

Repertoires were generated with immunoSEQ multiplex PCR, while TCRdb's copy carries only in-frame clones and drops some. The sample yields more than 35,000 clones, about 79% seen once. The genes are TRBV7-2 and TRBJ2-7; D is uncertain. Source: peripheral blood mononuclear cells (PBMCs), taken at baseline. The receptor was isolated from a human donor with classical Hodgkin lymphoma. In DNA, the CDR3 is TGTGCCAGCAGCAGGGCGAGATTCGGCTACGAGCAGTACTTC. Translation: CASSRARFGYEQYF. Full variable domain (outside the CDR3, taken from reference TRBV7-2 and TRBJ2-7): GAGVSQSPSNKVTEKGKDVELRCDPISGHTALYWYRQSLGQGLEFLIYFQGNSAPDKSGLPSDRFSAERTGGSVSTLTIQRTQQEDSAVYLCASSRARFGYEQYFGPGTRLTVT.